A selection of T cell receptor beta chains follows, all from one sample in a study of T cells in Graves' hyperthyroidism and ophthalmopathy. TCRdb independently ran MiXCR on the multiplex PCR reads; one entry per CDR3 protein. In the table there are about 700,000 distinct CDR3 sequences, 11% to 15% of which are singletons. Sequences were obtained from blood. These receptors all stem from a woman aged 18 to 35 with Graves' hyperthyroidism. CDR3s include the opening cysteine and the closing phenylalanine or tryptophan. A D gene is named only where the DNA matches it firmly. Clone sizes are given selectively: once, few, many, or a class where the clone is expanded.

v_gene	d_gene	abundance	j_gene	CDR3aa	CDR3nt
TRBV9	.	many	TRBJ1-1	CASSVEGAGTEAFF	TGTGCCAGCAGCGTAGAAGGGGCTGGCACTGAAGCTTTCTTT
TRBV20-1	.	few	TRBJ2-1	CSAQRGPTNFYNEQFF	TGCAGTGCTCAGCGCGGACCCACAAATTTCTACAATGAGCAGTTCTTC
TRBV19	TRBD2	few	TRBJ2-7	CASSISAGAPGEQYF	TGTGCCAGTAGTATATCAGCGGGAGCCCCTGGCGAGCAGTACTTC
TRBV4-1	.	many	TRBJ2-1	CASSHERGRVGNEQFF	TGCGCCAGCAGCCACGAACGTGGCAGGGTGGGGAATGAGCAGTTCTTC
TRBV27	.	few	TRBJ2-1	CASSLAGTRGYNEQFF	TGTGCCAGCAGTTTGGCCGGGACCCGGGGTTACAATGAGCAGTTCTTC
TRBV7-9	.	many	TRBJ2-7	CASSLVGTLGYEQYF	TGTGCCAGCAGCTTAGTTGGGACCTTGGGATACGAGCAGTACTTC
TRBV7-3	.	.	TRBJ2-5	CASSLGGMETQYF	TGTGCCAGCAGCTTAGGGGGTATGGAGACCCAGTACTTC
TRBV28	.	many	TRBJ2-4	CASSSRTGPQTKNIQYF	TGTGCCAGCAGTTCTCGGACGGGTCCGCAAACAAAAAACATTCAGTACTTC
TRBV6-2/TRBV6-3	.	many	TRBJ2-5	CASSYSMYSASRRGETQYF	TGTGCCAGCAGTTACTCGATGTACAGCGCGAGCCGGAGGGGCGAGACCCAGTACTTC
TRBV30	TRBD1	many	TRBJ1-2	CAWSPGQGHYGYTF	TGTGCCTGGAGTCCGGGACAGGGTCACTATGGCTACACCTTC
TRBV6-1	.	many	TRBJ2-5	CASRVSGLGKETQYF	TGTGCCAGCAGGGTATCTGGGTTGGGGAAAGAGACCCAGTACTTC
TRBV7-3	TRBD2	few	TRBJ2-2	CASSSGSGRSGELFF	TGTGCCAGCAGCAGCGGTAGCGGGAGATCCGGGGAGCTGTTTTTT
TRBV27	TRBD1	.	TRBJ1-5	CASSSSRDRYDQPQHF	TGTGCCAGCAGTTCTTCTAGGGACAGGTACGATCAGCCCCAGCATTTT
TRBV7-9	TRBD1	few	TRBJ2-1	CASSSTGGWGNEQFF	TGTGCCAGCAGCTCGACAGGGGGCTGGGGCAATGAGCAGTTCTTC
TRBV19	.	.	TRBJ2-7	CASNGGSPYEQYF	TGTGCCAGTAATGGGGGGTCCCCCTACGAGCAGTACTTC
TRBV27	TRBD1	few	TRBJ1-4	CASRFQGAREKLFF	TGTGCCAGCAGATTCCAGGGGGCGCGTGAAAAACTGTTTTTT
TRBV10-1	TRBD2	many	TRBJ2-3	CASSELGREATDTQYF	TGCGCCAGCAGTGAGCTTGGGCGGGAGGCCACAGATACGCAGTATTTT
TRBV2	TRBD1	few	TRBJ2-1	CASSELPRDRVFF	TGTGCCAGCAGTGAGCTCCCCCGGGACAGGGTGTTCTTC
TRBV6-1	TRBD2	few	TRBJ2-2	CASSARTSVGTGELFF	TGTGCCAGCAGTGCTCGGACTAGCGTTGGCACCGGGGAGCTGTTTTTT
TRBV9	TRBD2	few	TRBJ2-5	CASNVGWGGASLNQETQYF	TGTGCCAGCAACGTAGGGTGGGGAGGGGCTAGCTTAAATCAAGAGACCCAGTACTTC
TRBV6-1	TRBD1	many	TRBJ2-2	CASSGTGDTGELFF	TGTGCCAGCAGTGGGACAGGGGACACCGGGGAGCTGTTTTTT
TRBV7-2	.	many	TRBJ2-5	CASNSLRSQETQYF	TGTGCCAGCAACTCCCTCCGGTCGCAAGAGACCCAGTACTTC
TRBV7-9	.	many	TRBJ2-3	CASGNQSSTDTQYF	TGTGCCAGCGGAAATCAATCTAGCACAGATACGCAGTATTTT
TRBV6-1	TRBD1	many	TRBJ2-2	CASLGTGGPPPANTGELFF	TGTGCCAGTCTTGGGACAGGGGGGCCCCCCCCCGCGAACACCGGGGAGCTGTTTTTT
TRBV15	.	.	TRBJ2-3	CATSSPLGTSTDTQYF	TGTGCCACCAGCAGTCCCCTAGGGACTAGCACAGATACGCAGTATTTT
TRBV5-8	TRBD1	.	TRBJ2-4	CASSHDRGITKNIQYF	TGTGCCAGCAGCCACGACAGGGGGATAACCAAAAACATTCAGTACTTC
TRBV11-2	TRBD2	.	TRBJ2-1	CASISNGGSGHEQFF	TGTGCCAGCATCTCGAACGGCGGGAGCGGGCATGAGCAGTTCTTC
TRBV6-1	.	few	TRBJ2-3	CASSERVRSRADTQYF	TGTGCCAGCAGTGAACGGGTCCGGAGTCGGGCAGATACGCAGTATTTT